The 23 T cell receptor beta chains listed next were all sequenced from one sample in a study of blood T cell repertoires in COVID-19. Clones were sequenced by immunoSEQ multiplex PCR, and TCRdb holds only the in-frame ones, with some missing. The sample includes 200,000 to 250,000 clones, approximately 87% of them seen just once. Sequenced sample: PBMCs or T cells enriched from blood (not recorded which). The receptors originated from a woman aged 50 to 60 in a cohort exposed to, infected with or recovered from COVID-19 (not recorded which).

This clone was picked up a small number of times. V is TRBV5-4 and J is TRBJ2-1; maybe TRBD2 (6 bases). The CDR3 has 15 amino acids. The germline V gene encodes CDR1 SGHNT and CDR2 YYREEE (reference sequence). The germline V and J ends were trimmed by 4 bases and 4 bases, with 15 bases remaining between them. The CDR3 loop reads CASSGGLGLYNEQFF. CDR3 DNA: TGTGCCAGCAGCGGGGGACTGGGACTTTACAATGAGCAGTTCTTC.

This chain joins TRBV6-6 and TRBJ1-2; no firm D call. Germline V gives CDR1 MNHNY, CDR2 SVGAGI (reference sequence). The CDR3 has 15 residues. Trimming stripped 6 bases from V and 6 bases from J, with 20 bases between. CDR3 protein: CASSHQAARWDGYTF. CDR3 nucleotide sequence: TGTGCCAGCAGCCACCAGGCCGCCAGATGGGATGGCTACACCTTC.

The genes are TRBV19 and TRBJ1-5; tentative D call: TRBD1 (5 bases). Germline-derived CDR1 and CDR2 are LNHDA and SQIVND (reference sequence). Trimming left V 10 bases short and J 1 base short, with 17 bases between. This CDR3 has 15 amino acids. The CDR3 sequence: CATSRPGVSNQPQHF. CDR3 nucleotide sequence: TGTGCCACCTCGAGGCCGGGGGTGAGCAATCAGCCCCAGCATTTT.

The rearrangement joins TRBV7-2 to TRBJ2-1, with 10 bases identical to TRBD2. This CDR3 region has 14 residues. The junction had 4 bases not matched to a gene; V was cut back by 5 bases and J by 6 bases. Germline loops: CDR1 SGHTA, CDR2 FQGNSA. CDR3 DNA sequence: TGTGCCAGCAGCGGAAGCGGGGGGGGCAATGAGCAGTTCTTC. This translates into CASSGSGGGNEQFF.

The gene calls are TRBV3-1 (or the pseudogene TRBV3-2) and TRBJ1-4; 7 bases align to TRBD1. CDR1 is LGHDT and CDR2 is YNNKEL in the germline V gene (reference sequence). The CDR3 consists of 16 residues. Germline trimming cut 4 bases from V and 8 bases from J; bases unmatched to any gene: 13. Here the CDR3 reads CASSRTHRGIREKLFF. DNA of the CDR3: TGTGCCAGCAGCCGTACACACAGGGGAATCCGCGAAAAACTGTTTTTT.

The J gene is TRBJ2-3, the V gene TRBV30; TRBD1 matches at 7 bases. The CDR3 has 14 residues. V gave up 3 bases and J gave up 1 base; unmatched junction bases: 4. Germline V gene sequence: CDR1 GTSNPN, CDR2 SVGIG (reference sequence). The CDR3 spells CAWSPGQGTDTQYF. CDR3 sequence (DNA): TGTGCCTGGAGCCCAGGACAGGGCACAGATACGCAGTATTTT.

The rearrangement links TRBV7-2 to TRBJ2-5; D is unresolved. CDR1 and CDR2 (germline): SGHTA, FQGNSA. The CDR3 contains 11 residues. V lost 5 bases and J lost 5, with 6 bases in between. The CDR3 nucleotides are TGTGCCAGCAGCCCCTCGGAGACCCAGTACTTC. This sequence encodes CASSPSETQYF.

The J gene is TRBJ1-2, the V gene TRBV2; TRBD1 agrees at 7 bases. CDR1 is SNHLY, CDR2 FYNNEI, per germline. The CDR3 covers 13 residues. With V trimmed by 5 bases and J by 4 bases, 4 bases remained unmatched. The DNA for the CDR3 is TGTGCCAGCAGTAAACAGGGGTCCTATGGCTACACCTTC. Residues: CASSKQGSYGYTF.

The chain is built from TRBV9 and TRBJ2-7; unclear D gene. In germline, CDR1 is SGDLS, CDR2 YYNGEE. V lost 7 bases, J lost 4 bases, and 12 bases lay in between. This CDR3 region has 12 residues. In nucleotides, the CDR3 is TGTGCCAGCTCTGGCAAAAATTACGAGCAGTACTTC. Its translation: CASSGKNYEQYF.

The chain uses TRBV6-2 or TRBV6-3 and TRBJ2-3; TRBD2 matches at 13 bases. The J segment lost 0 bases and the V segment lost 5 bases, leaving 5 bases of the junction unmatched. The CDR3 extends over 17 amino acids. Germline V gene sequence: CDR1 MNHEY, CDR2 SVGEGT. The CDR3 DNA follows: TGTGCCAGCAGTCAGGGACTAGCGGGGACTAGCACAGATACGCAGTATTTT. It encodes CASSQGLAGTSTDTQYF.

This sequence joins TRBV5-4 and TRBJ2-7, with 10 bases identical to TRBD1. This CDR3 spans 16 amino acids. CDR1 is SGHNT and CDR2 is YYREEE in the germline V gene (reference sequence). The junction had 12 bases not matched to a gene; V was cut back by 5 bases and J by 4 bases. The CDR3 reads CASRPGTGENFYEQYF. DNA of the CDR3: TGTGCCAGCAGGCCCGGGACAGGGGAGAATTTTTACGAGCAGTACTTC. Based on the CDR3 plus reference TRBV5-4 and TRBJ2-7, the full variable domain is ETGVTQSPTHLIKTRGQQVTLRCSSQSGHNTVSWYQQALGQGPQFIFQYYREEENGRGNFPPRFSGLQFPNYSSELNVNALELDDSALYLCASRPGTGENFYEQYFGPGTRLTVT.

The V and J genes are TRBV5-4 and TRBJ1-1; D gene ambiguous. Germline V lookup: CDR1 SGHNT, CDR2 YYREEE (reference sequence). The CDR3 has 15 amino acids. With 0 bases removed from V and 0 bases from J, the gap between germline ends came to 9 bases. This CDR3 reads CASSLGSYMNTEAFF. Written as DNA, the CDR3 is TGTGCCAGCAGCTTGGGCAGTTACATGAACACTGAAGCTTTCTTT.

J is TRBJ1-1 and V is TRBV5-8; possible D gene TRBD1, 5 bases. The CDR3 contains 13 residues. Looked up from germline, CDR1 is SGHTS and CDR2 is YDEGEE. Trimming took 2 bases from V and 1 from J, leaving 6 bases between them. The CDR3 reads CASSFQGNTEAFF. DNA for the CDR3: TGTGCCAGCAGCTTTCAGGGGAACACTGAAGCTTTCTTT.

This chain links TRBV19 with TRBJ2-5; possible D gene TRBD2, 5 bases. The germline gives CDR1 LNHDA, CDR2 SQIVND (reference sequence). The CDR3 is 14 amino acids. Trimming shortened V by 4 bases and J by 5 bases, and 14 bases separated the two germline ends. In nucleotides, the CDR3 is TGTGCCAGTAGTAGAGGAGCGGTCAGGGAGACCCAGTACTTC. Its protein is CASSRGAVRETQYF.

The genes are TRBV11-3 and TRBJ1-1; D gene unclear. The germline CDR1 and CDR2 sequences are SGHNT and YENEEA. The CDR3 has 13 amino acids. The V end was cut by 1 base, the J end by 11 bases, with 14 bases between. The CDR3 DNA sequence: TGTGCCAGCAGCTTAGGGTCGAGGTCTCGGGCTTTCTTT. This translates into CASSLGSRSRAFF. The whole variable domain, filled in from reference TRBV11-3 and TRBJ1-1, reads EAGVVQSPRYKIIEKKQPVAFWCNPISGHNTLYWYLQNLGQGPELLIRYENEEAVDDSQLPKDRFSAERLKGVDSTLKIQPAELGDSAVYLCASSLGSRSRAFFGQGTRLTVV.

The V call is TRBV4-3, the J call TRBJ1-1; possible D gene TRBD1, 6 bases. Per the germline V gene, CDR1 is LGHNA and CDR2 is YSLEER. Trimming removed 3 bases at V and 5 bases at J, with 16 bases between. This CDR3 region has 15 residues. The CDR3 coding sequence is TGCGCCAGCAGCCAGGCCCACAGGGTGGGAACTGAAGCTTTCTTT. Its translation: CASSQAHRVGTEAFF.

CDR3 sequence: CASSLSPTDTQYF. CDR3 DNA sequence: TGTGCCAGCAGCTTATCCCCTACAGATACGCAGTATTTT. V gene TRBV7-2 combines with J gene TRBJ2-3; D is ambiguous. CDR1 is SGHTA, CDR2 FQGNSA, per germline. CDR3 length equals 13 residues. Trimming removed 2 bases at V and 3 bases at J, with 6 bases between.

The rearrangement joins TRBV5-8 to TRBJ1-2, with D possibly TRBD1 on 5 matching bases. Germline assignment: CDR1 SGHTS and CDR2 YDEGEE. The CDR3 contains 16 residues. Between the trimmed V and J ends, which lost 1 base and 5 bases, there was a span of 18 bases. The CDR3 nucleotides read TGTGCCAGCAGCTTGTCATCTGGGTATAGGGGATATGGCTACACCTTC. It specifies CASSLSSGYRGYGYTF.

CDR3 protein: CASSLFRGNGYTF. Here the CDR3 DNA reads TGTGCCAGCAGCTTGTTTAGGGGGAATGGCTACACCTTC. This chain uses TRBV5-8 with TRBJ1-2; TRBD1 might be the D (6 bases). The germline CDR1 and CDR2 sequences are SGHTS and YDEGEE. This CDR3 is built from 13 residues. Trimming left V 1 base short and J 6 bases short, with 10 bases between.

V usage is TRBV5-4 and J usage is TRBJ2-5; no clear D gene. The CDR3 loop spans 14 amino acids. CDR1 is SGHNT, CDR2 YYREEE, per germline (reference sequence). Trimming took off 1 base at V and 5 bases at J, with 12 bases between the two ends. The DNA for the CDR3 is TGTGCCAGCAGCTTGCCCGACTCCGTGGAGACCCAGTACTTC. Its translation is CASSLPDSVETQYF.

The chain is built from TRBV6-4 and TRBJ1-2, with a tentative D call TRBD1 (5 bases). V was trimmed by 8 bases and J by 6 bases, leaving 16 bases between them. Per germline, CDR1 MRHNA and CDR2 SNTAGT. CDR3 size: 13 residues. In DNA form, the CDR3 reads TGTGCCAGCCCTGCAGGAAGGGGCCATGGCTACACCTTC. Protein: CASPAGRGHGYTF.

In this sample, this clone turned up a few times. This chain connects TRBV5-4 to TRBJ1-2; D is uncertain. The CDR3 sequence is 13 residues long. Germline V gene sequence: CDR1 SGHNT, CDR2 YYREEE (reference sequence). V was shortened by 2 bases and J by 5 bases, with 10 bases between the two germline ends. DNA of the CDR3: TGTGCCAGCAGCTTAAGACACGCATATGGCTACACCTTC. Translated, it gives CASSLRHAYGYTF.

The rearrangement uses TRBV28 and TRBJ2-3; 15 bases line up with TRBD2. The CDR3 has 15 residues. CDR1 and CDR2 from the germline V gene are MDHEN and SYDVKM. The ends lost 10 bases at V and 5 bases at J; junction bases unmatched: 7. Here the CDR3 reads CAIGLAGGQRDTQYF. The CDR3 bases are TGTGCCATCGGACTAGCGGGGGGGCAGCGAGATACGCAGTATTTT.